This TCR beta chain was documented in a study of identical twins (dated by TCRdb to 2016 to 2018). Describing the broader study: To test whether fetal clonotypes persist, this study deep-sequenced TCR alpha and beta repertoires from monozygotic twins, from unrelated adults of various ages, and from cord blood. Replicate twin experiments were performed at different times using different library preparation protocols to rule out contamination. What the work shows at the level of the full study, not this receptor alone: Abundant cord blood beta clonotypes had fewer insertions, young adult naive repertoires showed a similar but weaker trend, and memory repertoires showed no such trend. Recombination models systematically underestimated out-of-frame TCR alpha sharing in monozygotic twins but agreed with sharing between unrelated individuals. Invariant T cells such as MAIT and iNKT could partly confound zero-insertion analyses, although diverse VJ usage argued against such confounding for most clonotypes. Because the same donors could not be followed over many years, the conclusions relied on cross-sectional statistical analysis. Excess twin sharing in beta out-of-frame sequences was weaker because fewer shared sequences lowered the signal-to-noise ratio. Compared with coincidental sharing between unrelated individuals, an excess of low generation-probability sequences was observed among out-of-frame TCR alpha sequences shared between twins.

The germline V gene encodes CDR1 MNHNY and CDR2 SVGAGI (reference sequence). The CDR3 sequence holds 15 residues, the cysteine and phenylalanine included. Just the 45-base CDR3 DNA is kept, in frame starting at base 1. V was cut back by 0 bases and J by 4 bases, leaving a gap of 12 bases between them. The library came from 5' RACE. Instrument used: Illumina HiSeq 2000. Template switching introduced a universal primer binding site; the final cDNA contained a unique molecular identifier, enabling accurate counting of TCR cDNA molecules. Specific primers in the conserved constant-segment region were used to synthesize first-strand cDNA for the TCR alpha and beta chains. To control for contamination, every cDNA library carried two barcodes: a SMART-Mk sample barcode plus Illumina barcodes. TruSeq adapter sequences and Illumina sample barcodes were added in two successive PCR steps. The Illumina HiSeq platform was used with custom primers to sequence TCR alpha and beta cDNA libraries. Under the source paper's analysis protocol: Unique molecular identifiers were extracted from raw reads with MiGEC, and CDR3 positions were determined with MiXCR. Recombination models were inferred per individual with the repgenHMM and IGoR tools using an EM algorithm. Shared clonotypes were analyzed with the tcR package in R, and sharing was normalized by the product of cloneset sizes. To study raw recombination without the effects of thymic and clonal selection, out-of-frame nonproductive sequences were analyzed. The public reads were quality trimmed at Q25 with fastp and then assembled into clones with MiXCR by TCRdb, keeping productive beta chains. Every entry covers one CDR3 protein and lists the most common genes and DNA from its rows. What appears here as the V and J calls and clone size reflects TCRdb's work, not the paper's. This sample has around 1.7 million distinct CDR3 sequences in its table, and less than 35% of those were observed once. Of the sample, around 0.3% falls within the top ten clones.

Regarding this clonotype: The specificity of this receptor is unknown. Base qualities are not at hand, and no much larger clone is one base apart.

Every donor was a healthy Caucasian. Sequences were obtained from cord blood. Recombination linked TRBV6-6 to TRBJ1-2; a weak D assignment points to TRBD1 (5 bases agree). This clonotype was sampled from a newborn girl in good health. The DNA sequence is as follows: TGTGCCAGCAGTTACTCGAAGTCAGGGAGCTATGGCTACACCTTC. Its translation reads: CASSYSKSGSYGYTF.